This T cell receptor beta chain was found in a study of OX40 agonist ivuxolimab in advanced cancers. Study-level information: Patients were given ivuxolimab, an antibody that agonizes OX40 (CD134). Overall study findings and caveats: Also present in some nonresponders was a low level of normalized T-cell clonal expansion. The antigens recognized by the expanded peripheral T cells, that is their antigen specificity, were not determined.

Of note for this clone: Antigen: not known.

CDR3 size: 15 residues. Trimming cost V 9 bases and J 0 bases; bases outside gene matches: 7. CDR1 and CDR2 (germline): MNHEY, SMNVEV (reference sequence). Some clones are missing from TCRdb's copy, which holds only in-frame ones; the method was immunoSEQ multiplex PCR. The table lists some 19,000 clones, 55% to 75% of them singletons, with approximately 24% in the top ten. Autoimmune disease history or systemic immunosuppression disqualified patients. Specimen: CD4+ or CD8+ T cells sorted from blood, collected in a trial of the OX40 agonist ivuxolimab. The sequence was collected from an adult with an advanced solid tumor such as melanoma, head and neck, liver or kidney cancer. The V call is TRBV27, the J call TRBJ2-1, with 8 bases lining up with TRBD1. CDR3 sequence reads: CASTTGDFSYNEQFF. CDR3 sequence (DNA): TGTGCCAGTACGACAGGGGACTTCTCCTACAATGAGCAGTTCTTC.